This TCR beta chain was documented in a study of T cells in Graves' hyperthyroidism and ophthalmopathy. Study-wide points: A model built on 13 V-J features separated ophthalmopathy from stable hyperthyroidism. Researchers found most expanded thyroid clonotypes above 0.001 in blood as well.

In regard to this clonotype: Its cognate antigen is unknown.

Patients counted as stable if ophthalmopathy did not develop within 18 months. Newly diagnosed hyperthyroidism, duration under 2 months, in patients aged 18 to 65. Germline CDR1 SGDLS, CDR2 YYNGEE. Trimming shortened V by 3 bases and J by 5 bases, and 21 bases separated the two germline ends. This CDR3 spans 17 amino acids. Amplification of TCR beta CDR3 regions was performed using RNA transcripts as template. The HTBI primer set drove a first-round RT-PCR of the TCR CDR3. Using its own MiXCR run on the multiplex PCR reads, TCRdb lists one record per CDR3 protein. The table has about 300,000 distinct CDR3 sequences, 16% seen once.

This receptor was identified in a man aged 30 to 39 with Graves' hyperthyroidism. This sequence joins TRBV9 and TRBJ2-1; D is perhaps TRBD1 (7 bases). Material: blood. Here the CDR3 reads CASSAGDRLISNNEQFF. The CDR3 DNA reads as TGTGCCAGCAGCGCGGGGGACAGACTTATATCTAACAATGAGCAGTTCTTC.